The entry that follows covers one TCR beta chain sequence. What this receptor recognizes is not known. Qualities for individual bases were not recorded, and no much larger clone is one base off. Per the germline V gene, SQVTM is the CDR1 and ANQGSEA is the CDR2. The CDR3 goes from the cysteine to the phenylalanine over 14 residues. The kept DNA is CDR3 alone, 42 bases in frame from the first base. V is clipped by 4 bases and J by 3 bases, and the sequence between their germline boundaries is 16 bases long. These data belong to a study of CD8 T cells in Susac syndrome (dated by TCRdb to 2018 to 2020). A note on the overall study: Of the Susac syndrome patients who were sequenced, about eight were in clinical remission while roughly six had clinically active disease. At the time of blood withdrawal, Susac syndrome patients were either therapy-naive, taking corticosteroids (with some also receiving IVIg), or on IVIg alone. Whether CD8+ T cell activation and differentiation in Susac syndrome was antigen driven was tested using repertoire sequencing. Clonality of the CD8+ T cell repertoire was compared between roughly 13 healthy donors, approximately 14 Susac syndrome patients and about 15 multiple sclerosis patients.

Peripheral blood CD8+ and CD4+ T cells from healthy donors, Susac syndrome patients and multiple sclerosis patients were profiled using high-throughput TCR beta sequencing. Recently defined diagnostic criteria for definite or probable disease were met by the Susac syndrome patients. CD8+ TEMRA cells were enriched by FACS, while bulk CD8+ and CD4+ T cells were purified by magnetic negative isolation. Blood was collected in EDTA tubes and processed within 24 hours, with PBMCs isolated through density gradient centrifugation. PBMCs intended for TCR sequencing were cryopreserved in liquid nitrogen and thawed later in a water bath at 37 degrees C. The sorted or isolated CD4+, CD8+ and CD8+ TEMRA cells reached a purity of at least 90%. RNA was extracted with the RNeasy kit and roughly 0.5 to 1 ug was reverse transcribed using random hexamers. TCR beta CDR3 regions were amplified with the immunoSEQ multiplex PCR assay covering 54 Vbeta and 13 Jbeta segments. Bias from PCR amplification was corrected by using a synthetic template baseline for primer optimization and for computational correction. Per the authors' processing: Reads were annotated to V, D and J genes according to IMGT and were analyzed with immunoSEQ Analyzer, with only productive sequences retained. Clonality was computed as one minus Shannon entropy normalized by log2 of the number of productive unique sequences. For each patient and control, public and private clones were evaluated among the 100 most prevalent clones. A clone was defined as Susac-specific if it was absent from the healthy and MS cohorts, from roughly 990 published viral clones and from other ImmuneACCESS disease sequences. TCRdb reran the public reads through fastp at Q25 and MiXCR, keeping productive beta chains. Rows with a matching CDR3 protein are joined into one entry that keeps the most common DNA and genes. TCRdb, not the original authors, processed these V and J calls. The sample table holds 85,000 to 130,000 distinct CDR3 sequences, of which 94% were seen once. 0.41% of the sample belongs to the ten largest clones.

The paper's findings and limits, for the study overall: Around 15 and five Susac-specific public clones were found in the total CD8+ and CD8+ TEMRA repertoires, respectively. Clonal expansion was seen in Susac syndrome CD8+ repertoires, peaking in CD8+ TEMRA cells and being greater in clinically active patients than in remitting ones. The number of individuals in the TCR sequencing and HLA analysis was acknowledged as relatively small.

The source of this sequence is a human donor with Susac syndrome. The sample was CD8+ T cells from PBMCs. The rearranged chain carries TRBV29-1 and TRBJ2-7; the D gene is possibly TRBD1 or TRBD2, each agreeing over 6 bases. The CDR3 is CSVVDRGRSYEQYF. The sequence in DNA is TGCAGCGTTGTCGATCGGGGGCGCAGCTACGAGCAGTACTTC.